This T cell receptor beta chain emerged from a study of blood T cell repertoires in COVID-19. Study-level background: Samples of COVID-19 (acute and convalescent) were obtained from the United States, Italy and Spain.

Clinical history as reported by participants underpinned cohort assignment. As handled by the study authors: Nucleated cell counts were estimated from reference gene primer amplification. TCRdb's copy holds only in-frame clones and misses some; the assay was immunoSEQ multiplex PCR. V and J calls and clone size are given by that table; D and trimming were obtained from the DNA. The sample contains roughly 250,000 clones, roughly 91% of which appear only once. This clonotype was sampled from a woman aged 40 to 50 with acute COVID-19. The sample taken for sequencing was PBMCs or T cells enriched from blood (not recorded which).

The CDR3 DNA sequence: TGTGCCAGCAGCCAAACGACAGGGACACTGTTTTTT. The encoded protein is CASSQTTGTLFF. This chain connects TRBV3-1 (or the pseudogene TRBV3-2) to TRBJ1-4, with TRBD1 identical over 7 bases. The J segment lost 13 bases and the V segment lost 2 bases, leaving 4 bases of the junction unmatched. The length of the CDR3 is 12 residues. The V gene's germline CDR1 is LGHDT and CDR2 YNNKEL (reference sequence).